This T cell receptor beta chain came from a study of blood T cells in healthy people across ages. Primers used in a second PCR of about 7 to 12 cycles were a sample-barcoded 5' primer and a J-beta primer mix. Sequencing yielded, for each sample, at least 3 million paired-end reads carrying CDR3. Via MiXCR, TCRdb re-called the 5' RACE reads, giving one row per CDR3 protein. The sample includes about 1.1 million distinct CDR3 sequences, roughly two fifths seen only once; the top ten take about an eighth. General study results and limits: Both higher diversity and more naive CD4+ cells marked long-lived donors when set against aged donors. A strong correlation was seen between TCR beta diversity and naive T cell percentage.

About this clonotype: The antigen is unknown.

This CDR3 comprises 15 residues. Germline V gives CDR1 SNHLY, CDR2 FYNNEI. Trimming cost V 6 bases and J 3 bases, with 17 bases left between them. Total RNA, at least 5.5 micrograms per sample, came from PBMCs. This clonotype was sampled from a young man in good health. The sample comprised blood. The chain carries TRBV2 and TRBJ1-1; D possibly corresponds to TRBD1 (6 bases). CDR3 bases: TGTGCCAGCAGGGACGACAGGTACGGGGACACTGAAGCTTTCTTT. Encoded protein: CASRDDRYGDTEAFF.